Listed here are 11 T cell receptor beta chains from one sample, sequenced in a study of T-cell reconstitution after alpha-beta-depleted transplantation in children. Library preparation (for TCRbeta) was performed with unique molecular identifiers. From the PCR reads, TCRdb called clonotypes with MiXCR, one entry per CDR3 protein. Here the sample spans about 490,000 distinct CDR3 sequences, about 10% being singletons. The source was PBMCs, collected before TCRalphabeta/CD19-depleted stem cell transplant. The source is a child aged 2 to 15 with inherited bone marrow failure, due to receive a stem cell transplant.

Concerning this clonotype itself: Being one base from a much bigger clone, this may be a read error. This rearrangement joins TRBV15 to TRBJ2-7, with no clear D. Per germline, CDR1 LNHNV and CDR2 YYDKDF (reference sequence). The V gene lost 8 bases and the J gene lost 9 bases, with 20 bases spanning the gap. The CDR3 consists of 13 residues. CDR3 bases: TGTGCCACCGCTTCGGGCCCCTGGAACGGGCAGTACTTC. It codes for CATASGPWNGQYF.

CDR3 amino acids: CASKEGRTDTQYF. DNA for the CDR3: TGTGCCAGCAAGGAGGGCCGGACAGATACGCAGTATTTT. The V gene is TRBV13, the J gene TRBJ2-3, with D maybe TRBD2 (6 bases). CDR1 and CDR2 from the germline V gene are PRHDT and FYEKMQ (reference sequence). The CDR3 is 13 residues long. Trimming shortened V by 7 bases and J by 3 bases, and 11 bases separated the two germline ends.

The V gene is TRBV20-1, the J gene TRBJ2-5, with D possibly being TRBD1 or TRBD2 (5 bases each). V dropped 0 bases and J dropped 2 bases, with 13 bases sitting between them. CDR3 length: 15 amino acids. CDR1 is DFQATT and CDR2 is SNEGSKA in the germline V gene (reference sequence). CDR3 sequence: CSARDLGGWQETQYF. CDR3 DNA: TGCAGTGCTAGAGATCTTGGGGGATGGCAAGAGACCCAGTACTTC.

As regards this clonotype: This may come from a read error, since a much larger clone is one base off. The chain employs TRBV20-1 and TRBJ2-7; 7 nucleotides align to TRBD1. The CDR3 has 13 amino acids. J gave up 2 bases and V 0 bases, and 1 base lay outside the gene matches. From germline, CDR1 is DFQATT and CDR2 SNEGSKA (reference sequence). The CDR3 bases are TGCAGTGCTAGAGACCAGGGGGCCTACGAGCAGTACGTC. Translating gives CSARDQGAYEQYV.

The table lists this clonotype with a few counts. The J gene is TRBJ2-7, the V gene TRBV21-1; no check of the table's D call, TRBD2, against the DNA was made. TRBV21-1 is noted as a pseudogene. This CDR3 is built from 22 residues. CDR3 residues: CASSNRALAGGPLRGGSYEQYF. The CDR3 DNA follows: TGTGCCAGCAGCAACCGAGCACTAGCGGGAGGGCCGTTACGAGGCGGCTCCTACGAGCAGTACTTC.

The chain uses TRBV4-3 and TRBJ1-4; no clear D. Germline V CDR1 and CDR2: LGHNA, YSLEER. The CDR3 totals 15 residues. Between the trimmed V and J ends, which lost 4 bases and 3 bases, there was a span of 12 bases. The CDR3 spells CASSPTPRANEKLFF. CDR3 bases: TGCGCCAGCAGCCCAACTCCCCGGGCTAATGAAAAACTGTTTTTT.

This clonotype was recorded at least ten times. The genes are TRBV5-1 and TRBJ2-7, with TRBD2 identical over 7 bases. The CDR3 is 13 amino acids. The germline V gene has CDR1 SGHRS and CDR2 YFSETQ. The V gene end was trimmed by 8 bases and the J gene end by 0 bases; junction bases not matched to a gene: 5. The CDR3 coding sequence is TGCGCCAGTTCTAGCGGCCGCTCCTACGAGCAGTACTTC. Translation gives CASSSGRSYEQYF.

This clonotype has ten or more counts. V and J are TRBV7-2 and TRBJ2-1; D is uncertain. The CDR3 has 17 amino acids. Per germline, CDR1 SGHTA and CDR2 FQGNSA. The V end was cut by 8 bases, the J end by 0 bases, with 20 bases between. The CDR3 spells CASHSVKTWGSYNEQFF. The CDR3 DNA reads TGTGCCAGCCACTCGGTAAAAACCTGGGGCTCCTACAATGAGCAGTTCTTC.

This clonotype appeared many times. J is TRBJ1-2 and V is TRBV27, with 8 positions matching TRBD1. CDR1 and CDR2 from the germline V gene are MNHEY and SMNVEV (reference sequence). V gave up 3 bases and J gave up 8 bases; unmatched junction bases: 2. The CDR3 length is 12 residues. The CDR3 DNA reads as TGTGCCAGCAGTTTCAGGGGGCTCGGCTACACCTTC. Amino acid sequence: CASSFRGLGYTF.

This clonotype has at least ten counts. The rearrangement joins TRBV12-3 or TRBV12-4 to TRBJ1-2, with 11 bases lining up with TRBD1. The ends lost 6 bases at V and 4 bases at J; junction bases unmatched: 7. The CDR3 contains 15 residues. In DNA form, the CDR3 reads TGTGCCAGCAGCCGGACAGGGGGCGTGGGCTATGGCTACACCTTC. This sequence encodes CASSRTGGVGYGYTF.

V and J are TRBV12-3 or TRBV12-4 and TRBJ1-2, with 11 bases fitting TRBD1. V dropped 6 bases and J dropped 3; count of bases not matched to a gene: 9. The CDR3 is 16 residues long. Here the CDR3 reads CASSPRWTGGDYGYTF. The CDR3 DNA reads TGTGCCAGCAGCCCAAGATGGACAGGGGGCGACTATGGCTACACCTTC.